This T cell receptor beta chain was captured by sequencing in a study of post-analysis software for immune sequencing data. On this clonotype itself: Its cognate antigen is unknown.

Incorporated into the TCR beta cDNA libraries were unique molecular identifiers, which served to reduce PCR and sequencing biases. MiXCR, applied by TCRdb to the PCR reads, yields one record per CDR3 protein. The table includes 750,000 to 900,000 distinct CDR3 sequences, approximately 44% detected once. Germline V gives CDR1 SGHRS, CDR2 YFSETQ. The CDR3 covers 14 residues. Trimming took 5 bases from V and 5 from J, leaving 14 bases between them. Study results and limitations: In patients, about 5 TRBV segments were more frequent than in controls, with TRBV5-6, TRBV5-1 and TRBV20-1 among them.

The source is a girl aged 5-17 years with multiple sclerosis. The chain carries TRBV5-1 and TRBJ2-1; D is ambiguous. The sequenced sample was blood. CDR3 residues: CASRIVVTNNEQFF. The DNA of the CDR3 is TGCGCCAGCAGGATAGTGGTAACTAACAATGAGCAGTTCTTC.